This T cell receptor (beta chain) was retrieved from a study of CXCR3-negative and CXCR3-positive naive CD8 T cells. Overall study: Sequencing yielded about 150 million TRB reads, roughly 1.5 +/- 0.3 million per library. General study findings and limits: In naive cells, CXCR3-negative and CXCR3-positive subsets had similar TRBV-TRBJ usage; memory cells differed. For CXCR3-positive naive cells, TRB CDR3s were more hydrophobic than those of CXCR3-negative naive cells. Surface CD5 was comparable between naive subsets; TCR strength was inferred from TRB CDR3 properties. Sequencing showed both naive subsets with comparably high diversity, and memory CD8+ cells much lower.

Germline loops: CDR1 SGHRS, CDR2 YFSETQ. The CDR3 contains 13 residues. All TRB cDNA libraries came from 5' RACE performed with UMI labels. Following a re-call of the 5' RACE reads, TCRdb has one entry per CDR3 protein and lacks DNA. This sample contains about 150,000 distinct CDR3 sequences. Concerning this clonotype itself: Its matching antigen is unknown.

The specimen sequenced was naive CXCR3+ CD8+ T cells from blood. The subset denotes: CD45RO-CCR7+CD27+CD95- naive CD8+ T cells expressing CXCR3 (TNR3+). This receptor was taken from a human donor in good health. Some clones in this sample may be carry-over from other donors' samples. This chain links TRBV5-1 with TRBJ2-7. CDR3 amino acids: CASSLGGDYEQYF.